Listed below are T cell receptor beta chains from one sample, sequenced in a study of naive and memory T cell subsets. TCRdb redid the calling of the UMI-ligation and nested PCR reads with MiXCR, one entry per CDR3 protein. The table lists about 120,000 distinct CDR3 sequences, 35% to 40% of them singletons. Sequencing used central memory CD4+ T cells from blood. The receptor set was obtained from a human donor in good health. The CDR3 runs from the conserved cysteine through the conserved F or W.

v_gene	CDR3aa
TRBV3-1	CASSQGVPGELFF
TRBV20-1	CSARDFLGREETQYF
TRBV2	CASSAESFTNYGYTF
TRBV7-7	CASSLGRFLDTQYF
TRBV4-2	CASSGRQGTYEQYF
TRBV20-1	CSAQAGGRDEQYF
TRBV6-1	CASMDSLGLFF
TRBV5-6	CASSFISIAKNIQYF
TRBV2	CASSDVLGGSGELFF
TRBV20-1	CSAPNLLAGGTNEQFF
TRBV30	CAWSLAGQSSYNEQFF
TRBV12-3/TRBV12-4	CASSWFLGRDHNEQFF
TRBV30	CAQQYRASYEQYF
TRBV10-3	CAISGEGAIDTQYF
TRBV7-3	CASSLSGRASGELFF
TRBV29-1	CSVEIQKNTEAFF
TRBV28	CASSYTSGHYEQYF
TRBV14	CASSQNTGTGGSYNEQFF
TRBV2	CASSGVQGAQLSNQPQHF
TRBV27	CASSSSGEGEEQYF
TRBV2	CASSEPGNYEQYF
TRBV7-9	CASSLVRPHRDEQFF
TRBV27	CASSSTVYQETQYF
TRBV6-1	CASSNPPGVKLFF
TRBV7-6	CASSTLGNEQFF
TRBV5-1	CASSLASMNTEAFF
TRBV3-1	CASSLTGAAKQYF
TRBV2	CASSEALRSGANVLTF
TRBV20-1	CSAWTGSTYGYTF
TRBV30	CACQGNTEAFF